This T cell receptor (beta chain) was captured in a study of blood T cell repertoires in COVID-19. Study-level background: Acute and convalescent COVID-19 specimens originated in the United States, Italy and Spain. Nucleic acid was either cDNA or gDNA, and it came from T cells, B-cell-depleted T cells, or PBMCs.

As originally analysed: Estimates of nucleated cell counts were drawn from the amplification of reference gene primers. Repertoires were generated with immunoSEQ multiplex PCR, while TCRdb's copy carries only in-frame clones and drops some. That table supplies the V and J calls and clone size; D and trimming were determined from the DNA. Seen here are some 110,000 clones, under 90% observed once, and the top ten hold approximately 4.5%. The CDR3 has 13 amino acids. V shed 9 bases, J shed 2 bases, and the junction held 6 bases outside the gene matches. Germline loops: CDR1 SGHTA, CDR2 FQGNSA. The J gene is TRBJ2-5, the V gene TRBV7-2; 7 bases agree with TRBD1. Sequenced input: peripheral blood. The TCR comes from a woman aged 70-85 years with acute or convalescent COVID-19. The CDR3 region has the DNA TGTGCCAGTAGCAGGGGGAAGCAAGAGACCCAGTACTTC. The encoded protein is CASSRGKQETQYF.